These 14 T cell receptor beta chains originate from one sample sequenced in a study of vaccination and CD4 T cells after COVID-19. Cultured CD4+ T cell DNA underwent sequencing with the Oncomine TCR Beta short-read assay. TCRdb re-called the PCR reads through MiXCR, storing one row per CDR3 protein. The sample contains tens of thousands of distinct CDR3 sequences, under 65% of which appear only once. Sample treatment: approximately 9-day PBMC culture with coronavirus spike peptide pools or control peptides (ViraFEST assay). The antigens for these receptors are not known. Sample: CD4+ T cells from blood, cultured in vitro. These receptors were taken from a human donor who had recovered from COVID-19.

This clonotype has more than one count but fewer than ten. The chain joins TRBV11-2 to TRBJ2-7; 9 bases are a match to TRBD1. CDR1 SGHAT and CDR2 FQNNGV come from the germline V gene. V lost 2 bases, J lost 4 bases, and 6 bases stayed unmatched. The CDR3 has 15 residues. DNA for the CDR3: TGTGCCAGCAGCTTAATTAGTGGACAGGGGTACGAGCAGTACTTC. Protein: CASSLISGQGYEQYF.

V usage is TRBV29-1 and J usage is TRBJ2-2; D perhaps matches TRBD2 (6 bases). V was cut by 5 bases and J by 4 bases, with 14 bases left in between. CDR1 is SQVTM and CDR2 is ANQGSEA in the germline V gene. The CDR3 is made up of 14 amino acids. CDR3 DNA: TGCAGCGTTAAACGACTAGGGACCACCGGGGAGCTGTTTTTT. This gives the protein CSVKRLGTTGELFF.

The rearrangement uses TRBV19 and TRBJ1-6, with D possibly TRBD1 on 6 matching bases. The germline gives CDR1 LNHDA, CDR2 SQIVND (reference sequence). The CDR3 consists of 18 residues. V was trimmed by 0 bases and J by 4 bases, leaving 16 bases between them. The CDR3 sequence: CASSIDLSVGGYNSPLHF. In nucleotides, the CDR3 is TGTGCCAGTAGTATAGACCTTTCGGTAGGGGGATATAATTCACCCCTCCACTTT.

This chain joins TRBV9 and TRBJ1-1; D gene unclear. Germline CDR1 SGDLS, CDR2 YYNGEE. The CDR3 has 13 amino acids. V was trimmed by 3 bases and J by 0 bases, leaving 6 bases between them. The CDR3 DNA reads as TGTGCCAGCAGCGAGTCCATGAACACTGAAGCTTTCTTT. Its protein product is CASSESMNTEAFF.

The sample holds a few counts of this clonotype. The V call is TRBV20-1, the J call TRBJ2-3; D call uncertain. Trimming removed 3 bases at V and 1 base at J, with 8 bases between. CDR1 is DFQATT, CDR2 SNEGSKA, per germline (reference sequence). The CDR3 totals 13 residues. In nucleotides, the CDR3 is TGCAGTGCTAGGAGGCTGGGCACAGATACGCAGTATTTT. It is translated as CSARRLGTDTQYF.

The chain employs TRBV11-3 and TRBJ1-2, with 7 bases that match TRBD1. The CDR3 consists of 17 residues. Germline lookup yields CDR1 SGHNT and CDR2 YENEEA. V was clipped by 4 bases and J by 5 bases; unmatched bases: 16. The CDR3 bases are TGTGCCAGCAGCTATGCCCAACCGGACAGGACAGATTATGGCTACACCTTC. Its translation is CASSYAQPDRTDYGYTF.

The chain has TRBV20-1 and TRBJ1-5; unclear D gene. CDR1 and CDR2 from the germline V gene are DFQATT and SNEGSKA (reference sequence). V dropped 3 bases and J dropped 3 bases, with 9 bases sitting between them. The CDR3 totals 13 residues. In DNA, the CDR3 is TGCAGTGCTAGCCTCGGCCCCAATCAGCCCCAGCATTTT. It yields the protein CSASLGPNQPQHF.

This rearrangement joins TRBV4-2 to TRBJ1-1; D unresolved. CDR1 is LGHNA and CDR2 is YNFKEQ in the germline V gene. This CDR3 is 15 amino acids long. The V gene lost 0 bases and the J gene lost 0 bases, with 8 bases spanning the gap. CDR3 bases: TGTGCCAGCAGCCAAGATGCGGGCATGAACACTGAAGCTTTCTTT. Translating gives CASSQDAGMNTEAFF.

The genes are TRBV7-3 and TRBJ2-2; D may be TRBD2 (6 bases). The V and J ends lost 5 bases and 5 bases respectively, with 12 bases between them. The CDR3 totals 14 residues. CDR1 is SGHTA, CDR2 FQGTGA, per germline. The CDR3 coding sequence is TGTGCCAGCAGCCCTGCGGGAAGAACCGGGGAGCTGTTTTTT. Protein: CASSPAGRTGELFF.

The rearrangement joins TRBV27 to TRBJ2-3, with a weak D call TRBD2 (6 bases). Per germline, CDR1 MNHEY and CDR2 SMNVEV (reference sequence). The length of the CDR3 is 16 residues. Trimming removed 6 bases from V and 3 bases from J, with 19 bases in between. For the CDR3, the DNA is TGTGCCAGCAGAATGCTAGCGACCCACACGACAGATACGCAGTATTTT. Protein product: CASRMLATHTTDTQYF.

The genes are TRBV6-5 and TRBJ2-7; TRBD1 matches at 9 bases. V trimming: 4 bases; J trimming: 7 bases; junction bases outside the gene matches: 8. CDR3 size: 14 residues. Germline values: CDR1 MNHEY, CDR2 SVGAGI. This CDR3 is CASSLGGDRVEQYF. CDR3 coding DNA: TGTGCCAGCAGTTTGGGGGGGGACAGGGTGGAGCAGTACTTC.

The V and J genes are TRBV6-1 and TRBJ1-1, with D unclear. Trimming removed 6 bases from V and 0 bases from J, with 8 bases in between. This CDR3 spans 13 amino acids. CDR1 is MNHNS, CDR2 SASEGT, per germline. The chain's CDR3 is CASRNPMNTEAFF. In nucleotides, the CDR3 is TGTGCCAGCAGGAACCCCATGAACACTGAAGCTTTCTTT.

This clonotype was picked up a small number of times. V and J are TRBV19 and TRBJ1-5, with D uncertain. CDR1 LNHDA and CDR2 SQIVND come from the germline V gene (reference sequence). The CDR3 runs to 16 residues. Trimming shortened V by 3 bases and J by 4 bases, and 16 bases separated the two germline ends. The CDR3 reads CASSISGTPRNQPQHF. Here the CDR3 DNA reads TGTGCCAGTAGTATTTCCGGAACCCCCCGGAATCAGCCCCAGCATTTT. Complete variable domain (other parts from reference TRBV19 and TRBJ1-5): DGGITQSPKYLFRKEGQNVTLSCEQNLNHDAMYWYRQDPGQGLRLIYYSQIVNDFQKGDIAEGYSVSREKKESFPLTVTSAQKNPTAFYLCASSISGTPRNQPQHFGDGTRLSIL.

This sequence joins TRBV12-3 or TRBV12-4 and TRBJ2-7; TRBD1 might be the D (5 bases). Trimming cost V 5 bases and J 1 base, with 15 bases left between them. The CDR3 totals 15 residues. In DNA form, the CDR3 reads TGTGCCAGCAGTCGCACAGGTGCTCGGTCCTACGAGCAGTACTTC. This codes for CASSRTGARSYEQYF.